This TCR beta chain was recorded in a study of cytotoxic CD8 clonotypes in ibrutinib-treated CLL. Across the study: There were, on average, nearly 260,000 productive templates and 85,000 to 95,000 productive rearrangements per sample. Study-wide results and limits: Clonality, elevated at ibrutinib response, dropped back toward baseline at progression.

Trimming shortened V by 4 bases and J by 4 bases, and 11 bases separated the two germline ends. CDR1 SNHLY and CDR2 FYNNEI come from the germline V gene. This CDR3 has 13 amino acids. This clone was observed once. Its specificity is not known. Profiling relied on immunoSEQ multiplex PCR, and the TCRdb table lists in-frame clones only, not all of them. The sample holds 120,000 to 150,000 clones, around 93% seen once. This TCR came from a human donor with chronic lymphocytic leukemia. The chain carries TRBV2 and TRBJ2-7; the D gene is possibly TRBD1 (5 bases). This sample comprised PBMCs, obtained after 12 months of ibrutinib treatment. The CDR3 DNA is TGTGCCAGCAGTGGTCAGGGTGGGTACGAGCAGTACTTC. It yields the protein CASSGQGGYEQYF.